This T cell receptor (beta chain) was sequenced in a study of blood T cell repertoires in COVID-19. The V end lost 6 bases, the J end lost 4 bases, and 7 bases lay between the germline ends. The CDR3 spans 11 residues. In germline, CDR1 is MNHNY, CDR2 SVGAGI (reference sequence). In its sample, this clone was seen once. The method was immunoSEQ multiplex PCR; TCRdb's version includes in-frame clones alone and lacks a portion of them. In the table there are roughly 16,000 clones, around 73% of which are singletons. This TCR was recovered from a man aged 55 to 69 with active or convalescent COVID-19. The chain recombines TRBV6-6 with TRBJ2-7; D gene uncertain. Input material: peripheral blood. This CDR3 reads CASSPQYEQYF. The CDR3 DNA follows: TGTGCCAGCAGCCCCCAGTACGAGCAGTACTTC.